The 19 T cell receptor beta chains given below trace back to one sample, sequenced in a study of blood T cell repertoires in COVID-19. Profiling relied on immunoSEQ multiplex PCR, and the TCRdb table lists in-frame clones only, not all of them. Here the sample spans some 83,000 clones, roughly 87% being singletons. The material sequenced was peripheral blood. Source of these receptors: a man aged 45 to 65 with acute or convalescent COVID-19.

The chain joins TRBV9 to TRBJ1-2; tentatively, D is TRBD1 (5 bases). Germline V gene lookup returns CDR1 SGDLS and CDR2 YYNGEE. V was shortened by 5 bases and J by 0 bases, with 14 bases between the two germline ends. This CDR3 is built from 15 residues. The CDR3 reads CASRDTGAANYGYTF. In nucleotides, the CDR3 is TGTGCCAGCAGAGACACAGGCGCCGCTAACTATGGCTACACCTTC.

This clone turned up a few times. This rearrangement joins TRBV7-2 to TRBJ2-3, with 8 nucleotides matching TRBD1. The CDR3 runs to 15 residues. Looked up from germline, CDR1 is SGHTA and CDR2 is FQGNSA. V shed 1 base and J 2 bases; nucleotides not matched to a gene: 2. The CDR3 sequence: CASSLDRGNTDTQYF. The CDR3 DNA reads TGTGCCAGCAGCTTAGACAGGGGGAACACAGATACGCAGTATTTT.

The chain has TRBV3-1 (or the pseudogene TRBV3-2) and TRBJ2-5, with D possibly TRBD2 on 5 matching bases. V lost 1 base and J lost 7, with 7 bases in between. The CDR3 consists of 12 residues. Germline V gene lookup returns CDR1 LGHDT and CDR2 YNNKEL (reference sequence). The CDR3 loop reads CASSQGGRTQYF. Here the CDR3 DNA reads TGTGCCAGCAGCCAAGGAGGGCGGACCCAGTACTTC.

The V and J genes are TRBV6-5 and TRBJ1-1; weak D call: TRBD1 (6 bases). CDR1 is MNHEY and CDR2 is SVGAGI in the germline V gene. V gave up 2 bases and J gave up 0 bases, with 7 bases separating them. The CDR3 runs to 14 residues. CDR3: CASSYTGLNTEAFF. In DNA form, the CDR3 reads TGTGCCAGCAGTTACACAGGGTTGAACACTGAAGCTTTCTTT.

The chain has TRBV19 and TRBJ2-1, with TRBD2 matching over 8 bases. Germline CDR1 is LNHDA and CDR2 is SQIVND (reference sequence). This CDR3 has 16 amino acids. With V trimmed by 5 bases and J by 3 bases, 9 bases remained unmatched. CDR3 nucleotides: TGTGCCAGTAGTGCGACCGGGGGGGCCAGCTACAATGAGCAGTTCTTC. This gives the protein CASSATGGASYNEQFF.

The genes are TRBV7-8 and TRBJ2-4; TRBD1 matches 9 bases. The CDR3 consists of 15 residues. In germline, CDR1 is SGHVS, CDR2 FQNEAQ. J was trimmed by 5 bases and V by 11 bases; bases with no gene match: 13. CDR3 sequence: CAPAPEGDRENIQYF. The CDR3 coding sequence is TGTGCCCCAGCTCCAGAGGGGGACAGGGAAAACATTCAGTACTTC.

The chain is built from TRBV7-9 and TRBJ1-6; TRBD1 might be the D (5 bases). The CDR3 extends over 12 amino acids. Trimming took off 5 bases at V and 9 bases at J, with 8 bases between the two ends. Germline V gene data show CDR1 as SEHNR and CDR2 as FQNEAQ (reference sequence). The CDR3 spells CASSRDSSPLHF. The DNA for the CDR3 is TGTGCCAGCAGCCGAGACAGTTCACCCCTCCACTTT.

V usage is TRBV7-2 and J usage is TRBJ1-5, with D uncertain. The V and J ends lost 2 bases and 4 bases respectively, with 9 bases between them. Germline CDR1 is SGHTA and CDR2 is FQGNSA. CDR3 length: 14 amino acids. The CDR3 coding sequence is TGTGCCAGCAGCTTAAATAAACTGAATCAGCCCCAGCATTTT. Encoded protein: CASSLNKLNQPQHF.

The chain couples TRBV29-1 to TRBJ1-2; possible D gene TRBD1, 5 bases. CDR3 length: 11 residues. Germline CDR1 reads SQVTM; CDR2 reads ANQGSEA. The CDR3: CTFSGGYGYTF. The CDR3 DNA follows: TGCACCTTCTCGGGGGGGTATGGCTACACCTTC.

This chain uses TRBV24-1 with TRBJ1-5, with 8 bases that match TRBD1. The CDR3 loop spans 12 amino acids. V lost 12 bases and J lost 3; bases outside the gene matches: 3. Germline loops: CDR1 KGHDR, CDR2 SFDVKD. In DNA, the CDR3 is TGTGCCTCTCAGGGGGCCAATCAGCCCCAGCATTTT. Amino acid sequence: CASQGANQPQHF.

This chain uses TRBV4-1 with TRBJ1-6; unclear D gene. V was cut by 2 bases and J by 0 bases, with 17 bases left in between. The CDR3 consists of 19 residues. Germline V gives CDR1 MGHRA, CDR2 YSYEKL. In DNA form, the CDR3 reads TGCGCCAGCAGCCAATTACCCCCCCGCCTTAGCTCCTATAATTCACCCCTCCACTTT. Encoded protein: CASSQLPPRLSSYNSPLHF.

The chain carries TRBV6-2 or TRBV6-3 and TRBJ2-7; D call uncertain. This CDR3 contains 12 residues. Deletions cut 5 bases from V and 4 bases from J, with 9 bases between. Germline lookup yields CDR1 MNHEY and CDR2 SVGEGT. The CDR3 loop is CASSPNIYEQYV. The CDR3 bases are TGTGCCAGCAGTCCCAACATATACGAGCAGTACGTC.

The chain has TRBV7-2 and TRBJ2-2, with 12 bases that match TRBD1. Germline trimming cut 6 bases from V and 7 bases from J; bases unmatched to any gene: 9. The germline V gene encodes CDR1 SGHTA and CDR2 FQGNSA. This CDR3 contains 16 residues. In DNA form, the CDR3 reads TGTGCCAGCAGTTTTAGGGGACAGGGGGCTGGCGGGGAGCTGTTTTTT. It encodes CASSFRGQGAGGELFF.

The chain joins TRBV4-1 to TRBJ1-1, with a weak D call TRBD1 (6 bases). Germline V gene lookup returns CDR1 MGHRA and CDR2 YSYEKL. Trimming pared 8 bases from V and 1 base from J, leaving 11 bases between. The CDR3 consists of 13 residues. The CDR3 loop reads CASETQGNTEAFF. The CDR3 nucleotides are TGCGCCAGCGAAACACAGGGGAACACTGAAGCTTTCTTT.

V is TRBV5-4 and J is TRBJ2-3; D is unclear. This CDR3 contains 12 residues. In germline, CDR1 is SGHNT, CDR2 YYREEE (reference sequence). V was cut by 1 base and J by 5 bases, with 5 bases left in between. CDR3 sequence (DNA): TGTGCCAGCAGCTTGTCAGGAGATACGCAGTATTTT. As protein: CASSLSGDTQYF.

This rearrangement joins TRBV28 to TRBJ1-5, with TRBD1 matching 7 bases. The CDR3 sequence is 14 residues long. V was clipped by 7 bases and J by 3 bases; unmatched bases: 6. Germline-derived CDR1 and CDR2 are MDHEN and SYDVKM. The CDR3 here is CASTVTGYNQPQHF. As DNA, the CDR3 is TGTGCCAGCACCGTGACAGGGTACAATCAGCCCCAGCATTTT.

V usage is TRBV7-8 and J usage is TRBJ2-2; 8 bases are shared with TRBD2. With V trimmed by 1 base and J by 5 bases, 6 bases remained unmatched. The CDR3 extends over 16 amino acids. CDR1 SGHVS and CDR2 FQNEAQ come from the germline V gene. The CDR3 region has the DNA TGTGCCAGCAGCTTAGTTACGGGAGGGGGTACCGGGGAGCTGTTTTTT. The encoded protein is CASSLVTGGGTGELFF.

The chain employs TRBV6-5 and TRBJ1-6, with 9 positions matching TRBD1. The CDR3 length is 14 residues. The germline CDR1 and CDR2 sequences are MNHEY and SVGAGI. J lost 7 bases, V lost 6 bases, and 4 bases had no gene match. The DNA for the CDR3 is TGTGCCAGCAGCAACAGGGGGCACAATTCACCCCTCCACTTT. Encoded protein: CASSNRGHNSPLHF.

This clone was recorded once. This sequence joins TRBV29-1 and TRBJ1-5, with 7 bases aligning to TRBD1. The V gene's germline CDR1 is SQVTM and CDR2 ANQGSEA. V lost 4 bases, J lost 11 bases, and 11 bases stayed unmatched. The CDR3 extends over 13 amino acids. The CDR3 DNA reads TGCAGCGTTGCGGACGACGCCGGGACAGCCCAGCATTTT. Translating it yields CSVADDAGTAQHF.